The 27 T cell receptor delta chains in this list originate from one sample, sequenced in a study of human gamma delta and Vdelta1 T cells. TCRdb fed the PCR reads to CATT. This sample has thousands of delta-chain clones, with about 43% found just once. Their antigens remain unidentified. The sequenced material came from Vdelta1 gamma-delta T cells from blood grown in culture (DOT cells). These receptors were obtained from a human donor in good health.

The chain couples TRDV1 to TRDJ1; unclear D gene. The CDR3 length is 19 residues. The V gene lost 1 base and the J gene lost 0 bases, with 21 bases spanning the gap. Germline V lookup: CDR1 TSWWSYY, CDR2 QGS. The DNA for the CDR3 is TGTGCTCTTGGGGAACCCCGAGAAAAAATTGGGTCGTACACCGATAAACTCATCTTT. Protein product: CALGEPREKIGSYTDKLIF.

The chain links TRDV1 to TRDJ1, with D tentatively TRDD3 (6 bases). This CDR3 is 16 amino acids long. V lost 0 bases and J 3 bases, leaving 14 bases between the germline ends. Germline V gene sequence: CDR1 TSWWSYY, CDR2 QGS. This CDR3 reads CALGELPRLGADKLIF. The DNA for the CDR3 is TGTGCTCTTGGGGAACTGCCCAGATTGGGGGCCGATAAACTCATCTTT.

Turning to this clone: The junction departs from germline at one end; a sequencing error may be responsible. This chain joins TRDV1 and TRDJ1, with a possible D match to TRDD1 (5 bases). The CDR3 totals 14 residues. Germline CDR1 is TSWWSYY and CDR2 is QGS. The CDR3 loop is CALGQLEMVDKLIF. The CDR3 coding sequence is TGTGCTCTTGGGCAACTCGAAATGGTGGATAAACTCATCTTT.

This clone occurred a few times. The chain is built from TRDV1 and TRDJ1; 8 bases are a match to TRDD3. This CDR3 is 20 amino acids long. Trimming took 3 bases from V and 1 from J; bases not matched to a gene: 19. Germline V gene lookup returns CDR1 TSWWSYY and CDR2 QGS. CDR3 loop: CALGDDLSVWGIGLTDKLIF. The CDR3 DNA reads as TGTGCTCTTGGGGATGACCTAAGTGTTTGGGGGATTGGGCTCACCGATAAACTCATCTTT.

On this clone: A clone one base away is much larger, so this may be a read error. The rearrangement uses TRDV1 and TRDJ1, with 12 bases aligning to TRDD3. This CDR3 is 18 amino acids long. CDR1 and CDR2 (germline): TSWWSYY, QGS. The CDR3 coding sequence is TGTGCTCTTGGGGAACATCTGAACTGGGGGATACTTTTGTCTAAACGCATCTTT. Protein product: CALGEHLNWGILLSKRIF.

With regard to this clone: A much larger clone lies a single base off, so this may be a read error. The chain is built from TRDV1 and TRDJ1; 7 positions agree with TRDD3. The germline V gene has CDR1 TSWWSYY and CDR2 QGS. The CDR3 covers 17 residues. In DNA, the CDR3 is TGTGCTCGTGGGGTATACCGACCCTGGGGGTACACCGATAAACTCATCTTT. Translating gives CARGVYRPWGYTDKLIF.

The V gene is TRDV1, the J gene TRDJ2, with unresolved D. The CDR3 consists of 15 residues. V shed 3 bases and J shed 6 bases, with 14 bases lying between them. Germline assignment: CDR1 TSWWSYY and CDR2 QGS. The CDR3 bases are TGTGCTCTTGGGGAGCGACCCGGGGTAGCAGCACAACTCTTCTTT. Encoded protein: CALGERPGVAAQLFF.

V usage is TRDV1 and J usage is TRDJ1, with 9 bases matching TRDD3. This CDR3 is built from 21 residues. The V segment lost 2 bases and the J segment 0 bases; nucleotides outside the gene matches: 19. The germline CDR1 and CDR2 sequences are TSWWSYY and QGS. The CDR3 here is CALGEMGEKRGIHRYTDKLIF. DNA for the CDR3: TGTGCTCTTGGGGAAATGGGAGAAAAGAGGGGGATACATAGGTACACCGATAAACTCATCTTT.

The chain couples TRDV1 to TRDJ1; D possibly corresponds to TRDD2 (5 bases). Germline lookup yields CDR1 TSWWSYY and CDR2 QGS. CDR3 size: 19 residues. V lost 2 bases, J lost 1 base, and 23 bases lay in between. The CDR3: CALGEKSLLPKPCTDKLIF. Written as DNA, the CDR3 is TGTGCTCTTGGGGAAAAATCCCTACTTCCGAAACCATGCACCGATAAACTCATCTTT.

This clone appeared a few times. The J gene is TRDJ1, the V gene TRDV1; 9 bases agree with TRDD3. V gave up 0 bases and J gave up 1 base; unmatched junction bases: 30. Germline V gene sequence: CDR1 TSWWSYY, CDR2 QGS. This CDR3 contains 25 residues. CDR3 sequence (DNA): TGTGCTCTTGGGGAACTACCCTATTTGCACTACGGAACTGTACTGGGGATACGAGGCACCGATAAACTCATCTTT. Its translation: CALGELPYLHYGTVLGIRGTDKLIF.

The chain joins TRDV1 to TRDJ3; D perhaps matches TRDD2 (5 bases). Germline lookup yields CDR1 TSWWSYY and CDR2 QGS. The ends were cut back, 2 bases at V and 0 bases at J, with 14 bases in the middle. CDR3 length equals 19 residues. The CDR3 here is CALGEVVFRSSWDTRQMFF. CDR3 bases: TGTGCTCTTGGGGAAGTGGTCTTCCGTAGCTCCTGGGACACCCGACAGATGTTTTTC.

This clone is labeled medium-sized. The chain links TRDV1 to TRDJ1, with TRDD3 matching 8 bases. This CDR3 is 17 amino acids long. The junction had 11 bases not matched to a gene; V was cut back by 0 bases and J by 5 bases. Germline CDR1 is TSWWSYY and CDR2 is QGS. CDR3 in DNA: TGTGCTCTTGGGGAACTAACCGGGATACGCGGCGCTGATAAACTCATCTTT. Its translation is CALGELTGIRGADKLIF.

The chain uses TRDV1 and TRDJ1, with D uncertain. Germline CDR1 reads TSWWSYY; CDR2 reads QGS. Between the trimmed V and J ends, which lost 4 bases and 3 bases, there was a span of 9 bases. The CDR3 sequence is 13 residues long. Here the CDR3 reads CALGGRVSDKLIF. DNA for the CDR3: TGTGCTCTTGGGGGCCGTGTCTCCGATAAACTCATCTTT.

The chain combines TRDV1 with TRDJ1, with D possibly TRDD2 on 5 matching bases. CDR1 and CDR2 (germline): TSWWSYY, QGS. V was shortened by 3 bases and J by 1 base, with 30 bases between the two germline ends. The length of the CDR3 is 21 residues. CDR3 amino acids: CALGELSLRPWRWCPTDKLIF. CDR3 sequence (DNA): TGTGCTCTTGGGGAGCTTTCCCTACGTCCCTGGAGGTGGTGTCCCACCGATAAACTCATCTTT.

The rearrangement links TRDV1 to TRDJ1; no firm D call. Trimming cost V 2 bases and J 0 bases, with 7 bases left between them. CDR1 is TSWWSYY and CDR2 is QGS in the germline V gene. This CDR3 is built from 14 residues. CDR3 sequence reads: CALGERAYTDKLIF. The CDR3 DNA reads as TGTGCTCTTGGGGAAAGAGCATACACCGATAAACTCATCTTT.

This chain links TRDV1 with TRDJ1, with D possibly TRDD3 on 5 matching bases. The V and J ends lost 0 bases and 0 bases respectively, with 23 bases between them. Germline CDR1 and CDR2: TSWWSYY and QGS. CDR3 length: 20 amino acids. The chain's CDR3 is CALGELDYGGEGLYTDKLIF. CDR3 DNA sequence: TGTGCTCTTGGGGAACTAGATTACGGTGGGGAGGGCTTGTACACCGATAAACTCATCTTT.

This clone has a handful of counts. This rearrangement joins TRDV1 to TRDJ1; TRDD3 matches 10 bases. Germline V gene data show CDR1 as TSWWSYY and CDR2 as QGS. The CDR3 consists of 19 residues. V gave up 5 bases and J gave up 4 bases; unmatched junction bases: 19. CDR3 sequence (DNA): TGTGCTCTTGGGCACCGGCGGGGGAATGGGGGATACTTCAGCGATAAACTCATCTTT. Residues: CALGHRRGNGGYFSDKLIF.

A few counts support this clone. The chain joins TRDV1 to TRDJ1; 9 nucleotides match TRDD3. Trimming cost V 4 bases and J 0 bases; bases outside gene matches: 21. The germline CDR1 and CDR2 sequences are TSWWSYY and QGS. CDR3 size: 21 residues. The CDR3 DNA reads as TGTGCTCTTGGGGGAACTATGTCCTACCCTGGGGGATTAATGTACACCGATAAACTCATCTTT. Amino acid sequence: CALGGTMSYPGGLMYTDKLIF.

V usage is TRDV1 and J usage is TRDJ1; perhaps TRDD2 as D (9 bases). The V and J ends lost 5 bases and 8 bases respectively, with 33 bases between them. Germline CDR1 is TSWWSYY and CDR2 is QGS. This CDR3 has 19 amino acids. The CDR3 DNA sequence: TGTGCTCTTGGGCCACCGGGGCCTTCCTACGGACTGGGGGTTCAAAAACTCATCTTT. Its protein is CALGPPGPSYGLGVQKLIF.

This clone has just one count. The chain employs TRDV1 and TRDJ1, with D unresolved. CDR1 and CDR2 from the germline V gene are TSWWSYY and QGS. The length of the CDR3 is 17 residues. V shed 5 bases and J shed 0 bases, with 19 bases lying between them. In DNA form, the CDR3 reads TGTGCTCTTGGGTATCTCGGGACCGCTCAGGACACCGATAAACTCATCTTT. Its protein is CALGYLGTAQDTDKLIF.

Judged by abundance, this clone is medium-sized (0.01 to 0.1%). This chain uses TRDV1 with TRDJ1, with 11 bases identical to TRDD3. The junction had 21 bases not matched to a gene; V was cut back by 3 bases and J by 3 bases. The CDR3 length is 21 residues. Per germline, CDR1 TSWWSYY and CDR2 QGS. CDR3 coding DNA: TGTGCTCTTGGGGACCACCTTCCTAAAGAAGCTGGGGGATACTGCCCCGATAAACTCATCTTT. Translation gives CALGDHLPKEAGGYCPDKLIF.

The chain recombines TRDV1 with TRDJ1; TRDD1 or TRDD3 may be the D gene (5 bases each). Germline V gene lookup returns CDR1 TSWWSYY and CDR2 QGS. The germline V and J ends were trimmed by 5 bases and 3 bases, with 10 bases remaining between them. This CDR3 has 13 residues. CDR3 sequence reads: CALGNRGPDKLIF. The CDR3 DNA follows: TGTGCTCTTGGGAATAGGGGGCCCGATAAACTCATCTTT.

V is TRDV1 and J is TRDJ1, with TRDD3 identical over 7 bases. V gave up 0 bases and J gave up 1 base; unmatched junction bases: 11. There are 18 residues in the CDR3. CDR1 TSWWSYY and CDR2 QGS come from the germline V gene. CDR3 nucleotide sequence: TGTGCTCTTGGGGAACTTACTAGAGGATACGCCCGCACCGATAAACTCATCTTT. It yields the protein CALGELTRGYARTDKLIF.

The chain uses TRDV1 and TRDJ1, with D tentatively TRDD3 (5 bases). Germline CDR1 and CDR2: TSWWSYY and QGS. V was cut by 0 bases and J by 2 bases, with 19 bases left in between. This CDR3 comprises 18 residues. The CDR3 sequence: CALGELGEFSRLTDKLIF. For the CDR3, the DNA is TGTGCTCTTGGGGAACTAGGGGAGTTCTCCCGGCTAACCGATAAACTCATCTTT.

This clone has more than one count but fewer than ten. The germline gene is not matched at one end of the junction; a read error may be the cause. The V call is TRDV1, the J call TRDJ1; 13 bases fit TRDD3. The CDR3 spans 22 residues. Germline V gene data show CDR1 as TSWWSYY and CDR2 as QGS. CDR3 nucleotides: TGTGCTCTTGGGGAACTCTCCGCCCTACGACTGGGGGATACGACTTGCACCGATAAACCCATCTTT. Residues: CALGELSALRLGDTTCTDKPIF.

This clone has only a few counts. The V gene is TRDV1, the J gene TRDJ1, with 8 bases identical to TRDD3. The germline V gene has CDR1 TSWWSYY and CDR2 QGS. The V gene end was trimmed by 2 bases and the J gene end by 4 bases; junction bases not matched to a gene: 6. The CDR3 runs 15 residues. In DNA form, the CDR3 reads TGTGCTCTTGGGGAAACCTGGGGGAGGGTCGATAAACTCATCTTT. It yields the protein CALGETWGRVDKLIF.

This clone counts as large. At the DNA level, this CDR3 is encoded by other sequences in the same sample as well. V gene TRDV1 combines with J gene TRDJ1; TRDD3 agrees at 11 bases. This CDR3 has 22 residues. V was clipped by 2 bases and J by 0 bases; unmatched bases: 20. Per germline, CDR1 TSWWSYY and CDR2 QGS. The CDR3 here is CALGEAPFLRNWGISDTDKLIF. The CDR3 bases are TGTGCTCTTGGGGAAGCACCCTTCCTTCGAAACTGGGGGATATCGGACACCGATAAACTCATCTTT.